These 19 T cell receptor beta chains were sequenced from one sample in a study of cytomegalovirus exposure and HLA in healthy donors. In the PCR, 60 Vbeta and 13 Jbeta primers were used. Produced via immunoSEQ multiplex PCR; TCRdb's table is partial and in-frame only. The sample shows fewer than 150,000 clones, around 80% of them seen only once. Sequenced material: PBMCs. These receptors were obtained from a man aged 45 to 65 in good health and CMV-seronegative.

The V call is TRBV5-4, the J call TRBJ2-1; TRBD2 aligns across 7 bases. Unmatched junction bases numbered 15, after V lost 4 bases and J lost 8 bases. Germline V gene sequence: CDR1 SGHNT, CDR2 YYREEE (reference sequence). The CDR3 spans 16 residues. The CDR3, as DNA: TGTGCCAGCAGCGGAAGGACTAGTAGTAAGAGGGATGAGCAGTTCTTC. It specifies CASSGRTSSKRDEQFF.

V and J are TRBV25-1 and TRBJ2-1, with 9 bases lining up with TRBD2. Germline assignment: CDR1 MGHDK and CDR2 SYGVNS. J gave up 7 bases and V 6 bases, and 7 bases lay outside the gene matches. This CDR3 has 14 amino acids. The CDR3 nucleotides read TGTGCCAGCAGCCCGGGACTAGCATCGAATGAGCAGTTCTTC. Encoded protein: CASSPGLASNEQFF.

The chain has TRBV6-4 and TRBJ2-1, with D perhaps TRBD1 (5 bases). The CDR3 is 13 residues long. Per the germline V gene, CDR1 is MRHNA and CDR2 is SNTAGT. V lost 4 bases to trimming and J lost 4 bases, with 8 bases between them. The CDR3 sequence: CASSGGHYNEQFF. In DNA form, the CDR3 reads TGTGCCAGCAGTGGTGGACATTACAATGAGCAGTTCTTC.

This clone showed up just a few times. V gene TRBV12-5 combines with J gene TRBJ2-3, with 8 bases that match TRBD1. The CDR3 consists of 16 residues. In germline, CDR1 is LGHNT, CDR2 FRNRAP. Trimming removed 7 bases from V and 2 bases from J; junction bases left unmatched: 11. CDR3 DNA sequence: TGTGCTAGTGCCGCCCCCAGGGACAGGTACACAGATACGCAGTATTTT. Its protein product is CASAAPRDRYTDTQYF.

This clone was found a few times. The V and J genes are TRBV6-5 and TRBJ2-3; D possibly corresponds to TRBD2 (6 bases). The germline V and J ends were trimmed by 5 bases and 6 bases, with 18 bases remaining between them. This CDR3 is built from 15 residues. Germline CDR1 MNHEY, CDR2 SVGAGI. The chain's CDR3 is CASSPQAGFTDTQYF. CDR3 sequence (DNA): TGTGCCAGCAGTCCCCAGGCGGGATTCACTGATACGCAGTATTTT.

The chain is built from TRBV6-1 and TRBJ2-7, with 8 bases lining up with TRBD1. Trimming cost V 6 bases and J 2 bases; bases outside gene matches: 9. The length of the CDR3 is 15 residues. CDR1 is MNHNS and CDR2 is SASEGT in the germline V gene. In DNA, the CDR3 is TGTGCCAGCAGGGTTACAGGGGGAGGCCCCTACGAGCAGTACTTC. It specifies CASRVTGGGPYEQYF.

The genes are TRBV7-8 and TRBJ2-2, with 7 bases identical to TRBD1. This CDR3 spans 14 amino acids. V lost 5 bases, J lost 6 bases, and 6 bases stayed unmatched. Germline CDR1 is SGHVS and CDR2 is FQNEAQ. The DNA for the CDR3 is TGTGCCAGCAGCCAGGGGGAGAGAGCCGGGGAGCTGTTTTTT. Translated, it gives CASSQGERAGELFF.

The gene calls are TRBV5-4 and TRBJ2-1; D possibly corresponds to TRBD2 (5 bases). Between the trimmed V and J ends, which lost 4 bases and 5 bases, there was a span of 13 bases. The CDR3 covers 14 residues. Per the germline V gene, CDR1 is SGHNT and CDR2 is YYREEE (reference sequence). CDR3 amino acids: CASSEQRWDNEQFF. The CDR3 DNA sequence: TGTGCCAGCAGCGAGCAGCGGTGGGACAATGAGCAGTTCTTC.

V gene TRBV5-1 combines with J gene TRBJ2-6, with D possibly TRBD2 on 5 matching bases. This CDR3 has 14 amino acids. The V gene lost 2 bases and the J gene lost 4 bases, with 7 bases spanning the gap. CDR1 and CDR2 from the germline V gene are SGHRS and YFSETQ. DNA of the CDR3: TGCGCCAGCAGCTTCGGAGGAGGGGCCAACGTCCTGACTTTC. This translates into CASSFGGGANVLTF. Full variable domain (outside the CDR3, taken from reference TRBV5-1 and TRBJ2-6): KAGVTQTPRYLIKTRGQQVTLSCSPISGHRSVSWYQQTPGQGLQFLFEYFSETQRNKGNFPGRFSGRQFSNSRSEMNVSTLELGDSALYLCASSFGGGANVLTFGAGSRLTVL.

In this sample, this clone turned up once. Here the CDR3 reads CAISEVVGAYNEQFF. CDR3 coding DNA: TGTGCCATCAGTGAGGTGGTGGGAGCATACAATGAGCAGTTCTTC. The rearrangement links TRBV10-3 to TRBJ2-1, with TRBD2 as a possible D gene (5 bases). V gave up 2 bases and J gave up 4 bases, with 12 bases separating them. This CDR3 region has 15 residues. Germline values: CDR1 ENHRY, CDR2 SYGVKD.

The rearrangement links TRBV2 to TRBJ2-4; TRBD1 is a possible D gene (6 bases). CDR3 length equals 14 residues. CDR1 is SNHLY and CDR2 is FYNNEI in the germline V gene. Trimming pared 0 bases from V and 13 bases from J, leaving 16 bases between. The CDR3 DNA sequence: TGTGCCAGCAGTGAAGCGGCAGGGGACACGGGCCAGTACTTC. Protein sequence: CASSEAAGDTGQYF.

The V and J genes are TRBV27 and TRBJ2-7; 12 positions match TRBD1. Germline lookup yields CDR1 MNHEY and CDR2 SMNVEV (reference sequence). The trim removed 5 bases at V and 9 bases at J, leaving 14 bases unmatched. The CDR3 sequence is 16 residues long. The CDR3 DNA reads as TGTGCCAGCAGTCCACTATCCGGGACAGGGGGCGCAGTGCAGTACTTC. It translates to CASSPLSGTGGAVQYF.

The genes are TRBV2 and TRBJ2-7; a possible D gene is TRBD2 (5 bases). The CDR3 consists of 15 residues. Germline V gene lookup returns CDR1 SNHLY and CDR2 FYNNEI. Deletions cut 7 bases from V and 3 bases from J, with 19 bases between. In nucleotides, the CDR3 is TGTGCCAGCACTCTCGGGAAAAGACGGGGCTACGAGCAGTACTTC. Translating gives CASTLGKRRGYEQYF.

The genes are TRBV28 and TRBJ2-3; 10 bases fit TRBD2. V was clipped by 7 bases and J by 1 base; unmatched bases: 8. Germline V CDR1 and CDR2: MDHEN, SYDVKM. The CDR3 has 16 residues. The CDR3 loop reads CASTHPLAGGTDTQYF. CDR3 bases: TGTGCCAGCACCCATCCCCTAGCGGGAGGCACAGATACGCAGTATTTT.

The J gene is TRBJ2-2, the V gene TRBV6-4, with 9 bases that match TRBD2. CDR3 length: 19 residues. The J segment lost 2 bases and the V segment lost 0 bases, leaving 10 bases of the junction unmatched. CDR1 is MRHNA and CDR2 is SNTAGT in the germline V gene. Written as DNA, the CDR3 is TGTGCCAGCAGTGACTCCGGGACTAGCCCTATAATAAACACCGGGGAGCTGTTTTTT. Its translation: CASSDSGTSPIINTGELFF.

The J gene is TRBJ2-2, the V gene TRBV11-2, with 7 bases matching TRBD2. The CDR3 is made up of 15 amino acids. The germline V gene encodes CDR1 SGHAT and CDR2 FQNNGV. V lost 3 bases and J lost 4; bases outside the gene matches: 5. The CDR3 loop reads CASSFQGGPTGELFF. CDR3 nucleotide sequence: TGTGCCAGCAGCTTCCAGGGAGGGCCCACCGGGGAGCTGTTTTTT.

V gene TRBV6-5 combines with J gene TRBJ2-5; D remains ambiguous. Trimming removed 6 bases from V and 1 base from J, with 15 bases in between. CDR3 length equals 15 residues. Looked up from germline, CDR1 is MNHEY and CDR2 is SVGAGI. The CDR3 loop reads CASSQYWASQETQYF. The DNA of the CDR3 is TGTGCCAGCAGCCAATACTGGGCCAGCCAAGAGACCCAGTACTTC.

The chain employs TRBV28 and TRBJ1-5; D possibly corresponds to TRBD1 (6 bases). Trimming removed 6 bases from V and 2 bases from J, with 14 bases in between. Germline CDR1 and CDR2: MDHEN and SYDVKM. This CDR3 has 15 amino acids. The CDR3 sequence is CASSRPGVGNQPQHF. CDR3 DNA sequence: TGTGCCAGCAGCCGCCCAGGGGTCGGCAATCAGCCCCAGCATTTT. The complete variable domain, with remaining parts taken from reference TRBV28 and TRBJ1-5, reads DVKVTQSSRYLVKRTGEKVFLECVQDMDHENMFWYRQDPGLGLRLIYFSYDVKMKEKGDIPEGYSVSREKKERFSLILESASTNQTSMYLCASSRPGVGNQPQHFGDGTRLSIL.

The V and J genes are TRBV7-2 and TRBJ2-5; possible D gene TRBD1, 5 bases. CDR3 length equals 13 residues. V shed 6 bases and J shed 4 bases, with 12 bases lying between them. The V gene's germline CDR1 is SGHTA and CDR2 FQGNSA. The CDR3 DNA is TGTGCCAGCAGACTCCCGCAGGGAGAGACCCAGTACTTC. Translated, it gives CASRLPQGETQYF.